Following are 7 T cell receptor beta chains from one sample sequenced in a study of blood T cells in healthy people across ages. Together with a sample-barcoded 5' primer, a J-beta primer mix was included in a second PCR lasting roughly 6 to 12 cycles. TCRdb ran MiXCR on the 5' RACE reads and lists one entry per CDR3 protein. The sample comprises about 1,400,000 distinct CDR3 sequences, approximately 38% of which are singletons, and roughly 7.9% rests with the top ten. The sample consisted of blood. These receptors came from a woman aged 18-29 years in good health.

The sample holds a few counts of this clonotype. The chain is built from TRBV28 and TRBJ2-1, with D unresolved. Germline V lookup: CDR1 MDHEN, CDR2 SYDVKM. V was cut by 3 bases and J by 3 bases, with 9 bases left in between. The CDR3 totals 14 residues. The CDR3, as DNA: TGTGCCAGCAGTTTGATGGACGGCTACAATGAGCAGTTCTTC. It encodes CASSLMDGYNEQFF.

This sequence joins TRBV27 and TRBJ1-1, with no clear D. The CDR3 is 13 residues long. CDR1 and CDR2 from the germline V gene are MNHEY and SMNVEV (reference sequence). V dropped 2 bases and J dropped 1 base, with 5 bases sitting between them. The CDR3 reads CASSLNQNTEAFF. The CDR3 DNA reads as TGTGCCAGCAGTTTAAACCAGAACACTGAAGCTTTCTTT.

The rearrangement uses TRBV5-1 and TRBJ2-4; 8 positions agree with TRBD1. There are 17 residues in the CDR3. J lost 0 bases, V lost 4 bases, and 9 bases had no gene match. Looked up from germline, CDR1 is SGHRS and CDR2 is YFSETQ. CDR3 sequence (DNA): TGCGCCAGCAGCCCGCCCGGGACAGGACTAGCCAAAAACATTCAGTACTTC. Protein sequence: CASSPPGTGLAKNIQYF.

The CDR3: CMTTGLKGWETQYF. As DNA, the CDR3 is TGCATGACAACGGGACTTAAGGGCTGGGAGACCCAGTACTTC. The rearrangement joins TRBV20-1 to TRBJ2-7; tentative D call: TRBD2 (6 bases). Matching the DNA end better, TRBJ2-5 makes the J call doubtful. This CDR3 is 14 amino acids long. Germline values: CDR1 DFQATT, CDR2 SNEGSKA (reference sequence).

This clonotype was recorded once. The V gene is TRBV15, the J gene TRBJ2-7; 8 nucleotides agree with TRBD1. The CDR3 runs 15 residues. Trimming cost V 5 bases and J 4 bases; bases outside gene matches: 10. The germline gives CDR1 LNHNV, CDR2 YYDKDF (reference sequence). DNA of the CDR3: TGTGCCACCAGCTCTTCGGCAGACAGGGGTTACGAGCAGTACTTC. Its protein product is CATSSSADRGYEQYF.

This clonotype has just one count. This chain joins TRBV5-6 and TRBJ2-3; TRBD2 matches 13 bases. Germline V gene sequence: CDR1 SGHDT, CDR2 YYEEEE. Trimming took 2 bases from V and 4 from J; bases not matched to a gene: 4. The CDR3 contains 16 residues. This CDR3 reads CASSFGLAGEADTQYF. The CDR3 DNA is TGTGCCAGCAGCTTTGGACTAGCGGGAGAGGCAGATACGCAGTATTTT. Based on the CDR3 plus reference TRBV5-6 and TRBJ2-3, the full variable domain is DAGVTQSPTHLIKTRGQQVTLRCSPKSGHDTVSWYQQALGQGPQFIFQYYEEEERQRGNFPDRFSGHQFPNYSSELNVNALLLGDSALYLCASSFGLAGEADTQYFGPGTRLTVL.

The V and J genes are TRBV24-1 and TRBJ2-1, with D possibly called TRBD1 or TRBD2 (5 bases each). V gave up 5 bases and J gave up 6 bases, with 16 bases separating them. Germline CDR1 KGHDR, CDR2 SFDVKD. The length of the CDR3 is 15 residues. The chain's CDR3 is CATSGGVVEGNEQFF. CDR3 nucleotides: TGTGCCACCAGTGGAGGGGTCGTCGAGGGCAATGAGCAGTTCTTC.